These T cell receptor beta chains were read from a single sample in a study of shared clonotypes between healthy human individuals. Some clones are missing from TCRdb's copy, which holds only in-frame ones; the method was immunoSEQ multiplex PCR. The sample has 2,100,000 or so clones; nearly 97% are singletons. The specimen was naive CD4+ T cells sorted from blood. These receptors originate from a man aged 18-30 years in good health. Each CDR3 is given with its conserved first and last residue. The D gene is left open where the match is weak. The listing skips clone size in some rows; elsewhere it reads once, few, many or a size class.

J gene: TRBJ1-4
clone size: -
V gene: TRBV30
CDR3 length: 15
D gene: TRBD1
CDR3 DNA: TGTGCCTGGAGTACGGGAAACAGGGGTAATGAAAAACTGTTTTTT
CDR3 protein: CAWSTGNRGNEKLFF

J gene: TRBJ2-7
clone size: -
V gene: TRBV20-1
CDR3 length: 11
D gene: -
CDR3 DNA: TGCAGTGCGGCCAGGGAGAACGAGCAGTACTTC
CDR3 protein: CSAARENEQYF

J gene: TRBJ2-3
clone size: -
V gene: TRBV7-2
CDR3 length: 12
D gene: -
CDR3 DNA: TGTGCCAGCAGCTTAGAAGGCCAGGCGAAGTATTTT
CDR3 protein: CASSLEGQAKYF

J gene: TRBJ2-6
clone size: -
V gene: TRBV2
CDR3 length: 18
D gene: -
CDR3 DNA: TGTGCCAGCAGTGATAAGAGCGGGTGGGCTCTTGGGGCCAACGTCCTGACTTTC
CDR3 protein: CASSDKSGWALGANVLTF

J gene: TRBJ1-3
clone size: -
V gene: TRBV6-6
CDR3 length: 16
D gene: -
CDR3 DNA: TGTGCCAGCAGTTACTCTTTGGGGGACGGTGGAAACACCATATATTTT
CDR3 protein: CASSYSLGDGGNTIYF

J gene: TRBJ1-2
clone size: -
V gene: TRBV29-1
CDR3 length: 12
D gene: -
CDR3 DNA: TGCAGCGTGGCAGGGGCTAACTATGGCTACACCTTC
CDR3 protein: CSVAGANYGYTF

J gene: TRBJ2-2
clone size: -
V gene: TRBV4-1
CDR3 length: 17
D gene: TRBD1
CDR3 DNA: TGCGCCAGCAGCCCCTCCCCCGGGACAGGGATGGCCGGGGAGCTGTTTTTT
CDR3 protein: CASSPSPGTGMAGELFF

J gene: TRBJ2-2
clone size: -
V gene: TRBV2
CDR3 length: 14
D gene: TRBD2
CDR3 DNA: TGTGCCAGCACCCCCCGGGAGGGGACCGGGGAGCTGTTTTTT
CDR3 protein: CASTPREGTGELFF

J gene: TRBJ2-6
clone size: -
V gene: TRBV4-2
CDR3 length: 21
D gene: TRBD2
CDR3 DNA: TGTGCCAGCAGCCCCCCCGGGACTAGCGGGACTCGGAGCTCTGGGGCCAACGTCCTGACTTTC
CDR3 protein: CASSPPGTSGTRSSGANVLTF

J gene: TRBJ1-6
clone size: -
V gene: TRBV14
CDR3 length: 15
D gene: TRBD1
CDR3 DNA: TGTGCCAGCAGCCAAGCGACAGGGTCGGGTTCACCCCTCCACTTT
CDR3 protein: CASSQATGSGSPLHF

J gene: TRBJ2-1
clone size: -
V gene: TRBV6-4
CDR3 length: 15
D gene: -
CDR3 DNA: TGTGCCAGCAGTGACTCGGGGTTCTCCTACAATGAGCAGTTCTTC
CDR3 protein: CASSDSGFSYNEQFF

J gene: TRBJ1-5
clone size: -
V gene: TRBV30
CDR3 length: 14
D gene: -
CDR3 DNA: TGTGCCTGGGCCGCGGGACATTTCAATCAGCCCCAGCATTTT
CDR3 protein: CAWAAGHFNQPQHF

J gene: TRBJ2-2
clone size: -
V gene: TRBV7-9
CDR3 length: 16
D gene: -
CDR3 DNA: TGTGCCAGCAGCTTAGGACAGGGAGGGGACACCGGGGAGCTGTTTTTT
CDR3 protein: CASSLGQGGDTGELFF

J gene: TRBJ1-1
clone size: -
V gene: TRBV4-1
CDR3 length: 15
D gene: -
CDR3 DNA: TGCGCCAGCAGCCAAGTAGCCGGGCTTGGCACTGAAGCTTTCTTT
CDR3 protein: CASSQVAGLGTEAFF

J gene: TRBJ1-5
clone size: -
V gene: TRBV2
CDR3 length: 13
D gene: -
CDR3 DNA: TGTGCCAGCAAGTCAGGGAACAATCAGCCCCAGCATTTT
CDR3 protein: CASKSGNNQPQHF

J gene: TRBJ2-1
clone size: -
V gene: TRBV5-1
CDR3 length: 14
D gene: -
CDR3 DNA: TGCGCCAGCAGCTTGGTGGCAGGAGGCAATGAGCAGTTCTTC
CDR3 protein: CASSLVAGGNEQFF

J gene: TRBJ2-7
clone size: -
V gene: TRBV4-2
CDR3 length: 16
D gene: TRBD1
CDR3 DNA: TGTGCCAGCAGCCAAGGGGGGGGACAGGGGAGATACGAGCAGTACTTC
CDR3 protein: CASSQGGGQGRYEQYF

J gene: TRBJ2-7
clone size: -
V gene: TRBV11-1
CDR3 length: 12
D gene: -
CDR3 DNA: TGTGCCAGCAGCGACAGCTCCTACGAGCAGTACTTC
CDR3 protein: CASSDSSYEQYF

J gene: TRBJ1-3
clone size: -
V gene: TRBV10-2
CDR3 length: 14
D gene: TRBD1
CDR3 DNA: TGCGCCAGCAGTGAAGGGACAGGCAGAAACACCATATATTTT
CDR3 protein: CASSEGTGRNTIYF

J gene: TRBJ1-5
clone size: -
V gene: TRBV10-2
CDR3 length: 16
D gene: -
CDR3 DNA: TGCGCCAGCAGTGAATGGGACGGGGGTATGGGGCAGCCCCAGCATTTT
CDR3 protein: CASSEWDGGMGQPQHF

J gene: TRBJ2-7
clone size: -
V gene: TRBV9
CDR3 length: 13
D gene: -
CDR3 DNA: TGTGCCAGCAGCGTAGAAACAGCCACCGAGCAGTACTTC
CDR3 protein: CASSVETATEQYF

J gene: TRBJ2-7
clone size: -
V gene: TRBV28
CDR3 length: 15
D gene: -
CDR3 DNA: TGTGCCAGCAGTTCCCCCGGGGGAAGCTCCTACGAGCAGTACTTC
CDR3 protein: CASSSPGGSSYEQYF

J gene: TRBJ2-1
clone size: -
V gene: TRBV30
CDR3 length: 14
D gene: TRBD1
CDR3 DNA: TGTGCCTGGGCGTTGGACAGGGGCTACAATGAGCAGTTCTTC
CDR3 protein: CAWALDRGYNEQFF

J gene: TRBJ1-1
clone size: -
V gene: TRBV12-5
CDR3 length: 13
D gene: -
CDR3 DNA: TGTGCTAGTGCCGCTGTGCGGGGAACTGAAGCTTTCTTT
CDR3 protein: CASAAVRGTEAFF

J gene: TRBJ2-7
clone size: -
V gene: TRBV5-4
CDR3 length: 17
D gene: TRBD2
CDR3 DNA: TGTGCCAGCAGCAACGGACTAGCGGGAGTGAAAGGTGGCGAGCAGTACTTC
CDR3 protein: CASSNGLAGVKGGEQYF

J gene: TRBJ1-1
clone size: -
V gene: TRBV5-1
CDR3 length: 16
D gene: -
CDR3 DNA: TGCGCCAGCAGTCTGGGCACCGGGACTTTCAACACTGAAGCTTTCTTT
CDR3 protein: CASSLGTGTFNTEAFF

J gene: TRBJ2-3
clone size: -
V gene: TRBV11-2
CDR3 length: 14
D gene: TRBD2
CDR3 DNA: TGTGCCAGCAGCCTGGGGACTAGCGCAGATACGCAGTATTTT
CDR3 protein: CASSLGTSADTQYF

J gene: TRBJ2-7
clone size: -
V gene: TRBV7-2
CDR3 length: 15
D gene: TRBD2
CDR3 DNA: TGTGCCAGCAGCTTAGAGTTAGCGGGTATTTACGAGCAGTACTTC
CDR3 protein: CASSLELAGIYEQYF

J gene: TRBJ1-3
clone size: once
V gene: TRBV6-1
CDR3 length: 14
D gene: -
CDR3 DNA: TGTGCCAGCAGAACGACACCGGACGGAAACACCATATATTTT
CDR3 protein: CASRTTPDGNTIYF

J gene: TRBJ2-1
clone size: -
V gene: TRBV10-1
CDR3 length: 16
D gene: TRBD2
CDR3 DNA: TGCGCCAGCAGTGAGTCGATACCGGGAGGTTACAATGAGCAGTTCTTC
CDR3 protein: CASSESIPGGYNEQFF

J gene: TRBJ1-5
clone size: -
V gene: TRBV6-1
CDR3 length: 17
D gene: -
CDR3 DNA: TGTGCCAGCAGTAAAGGTCCCACAGGCAATAGCAATCAGCCCCAGCATTTT
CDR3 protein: CASSKGPTGNSNQPQHF

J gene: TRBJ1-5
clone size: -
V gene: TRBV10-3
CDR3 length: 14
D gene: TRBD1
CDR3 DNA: TGTGCCATCAGCGCAACAGGGGAAACTCAGCCCCAGCATTTT
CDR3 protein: CAISATGETQPQHF